The source of this T cell receptor beta chain is a study of identical twins. TCRdb itself ran the 5' RACE reads through MiXCR, one entry per CDR3 protein. The repertoire holds more than 600,000 distinct CDR3 sequences, with about 20% as singletons. Whole-study results and caveats: Twin-shared out-of-frame alpha sequences were enriched for low generation probability.

As for this clonotype: What it binds is unknown.

These same records also appear under a second study, on T cells expressing NK-cell markers. As that report states: These same clonotypes (in a few donors) also led the CD3+CD56-NKG2C+ fraction.

This receptor was obtained from a woman aged 18 to 35 in good health. Sequenced: PBMCs.

CDR3 in DNA: TGTGCCAGCAGCACGGGCCCGCACACTGAAGCTTTCTTT. Translated, it gives CASSTGPHTEAFF. The rearrangement joins TRBV5-6 to TRBJ1-1; no clear D. V lost 4 bases and J 3 bases, leaving 10 bases between the germline ends. The V gene's germline CDR1 is SGHDT and CDR2 YYEEEE. The CDR3 contains 13 residues.